This T cell receptor beta chain was sequenced during a study of T cells in Graves' hyperthyroidism and ophthalmopathy (dated by TCRdb to between 2017 and 2020). In the study overall: Peripheral blood was collected at initial diagnosis, before any treatment. The paper describes TCR Vbeta CDR3 sequencing of 140 or so peripheral blood samples, made up of about 40 ophthalmopathy patients, 70 to 75 hyperthyroidism patients and 17 progressor patients. In addition, the study compared T-cell repertoires in thyroid tissue and in blood from over 5 Graves' hyperthyroidism patients. After blood sampling, hyperthyroidism patients were treated with methimazole at a starting dose of 30 mg daily, and ophthalmopathy patients were treated with high-dose intravenous methylprednisolone. The 90 or so discovery patients were randomly split 7:3 into training and test sets. TCR V-J signatures able to tell the groups apart were searched for in a discovery cohort of 100 or so patients, of whom around 43 had Graves' ophthalmopathy and more than 55 had stable Graves' hyperthyroidism. An independent validation cohort of around 19 hyperthyroidism patients and approximately 17 patients who later progressed to ophthalmopathy tested prospective prediction of ophthalmopathy.

Including the terminal cysteine and phenylalanine, the CDR3 comprises 11 residues. Left in the record is the CDR3 DNA by itself, 33 bases read in frame from the first base. V is reduced by 0 bases and J by 8 bases, leaving a spacing of 4 bases between them. For CDR1 and CDR2, the germline V gene lists SGHDN and FVKESK. General study outcomes and caveats: Most expanded thyroid clonotypes (frequency above 0.001) were also detected in blood, a finding suggesting that blood repertoires may reflect thyroid immune responses. Sample size was not statistically predetermined, and blinding of investigators to group allocation was not performed. A 13 V-J signature model separated ophthalmopathy from stable hyperthyroidism, with 87.88% sensitivity and roughly 81% specificity in cross-validation and 80%/75% in testing. During validation, the model predicted progression to ophthalmopathy a median of roughly six months ahead of onset, with around 70% sensitivity and 72.22% specificity.

In the ophthalmopathy patients, disease was moderately to severely active, with a Clinical Activity Score of 3 or more, a NOSPECS grade of 4 or more, and a duration of less than 3 months. The study excluded patients with uncontrolled infections, other autoimmune diseases, pregnancy or lactation. Diagnoses were based on clinical symptoms, serum thyroxine and TRAb, thyroid ultrasound and orbital computed tomography. Ficoll-Paque density gradient centrifugation was used to isolate PBMCs from approximately 10 ml of fresh peripheral blood. Total RNA was extracted using Trizol reagent, and RNA quality was assessed on an Agilent 2100 Bioanalyzer. This clonotype was found a few times. The antigen this receptor binds is unknown. No quality values exist for individual bases; no much larger clone is one base distant. The TCR beta CDR3 regions were amplified from RNA transcripts. The TCR CDR3 was subjected to a first round of RT-PCR using the HTBI primer set and the Qiagen OneStep RT-PCR kit. Libraries were constructed in a second round of multiplex PCR, after which size selection and purification were carried out. Libraries were sequenced paired-end with 100 bp reads on an Illumina HiSeq2000. The authors' analysis ran thus. SOAPnuke was used to process the raw data, removing reads that contained adapters or uncalled bases, had a mean Phred below 15, or lacked an exact match to the constant primer or identifier. COPE v1.2.5 was used to merge the high-quality paired reads, and each unique nucleotide sequence was defined as a clonotype. MiTCR v1.1 was used to align clonotypes to the IMGT TRBV, TRBD and TRBJ reference segments. Only V-J combinations with frequency above 0.0001, covering about 99% of repertoires, were analysed. The TCS score was defined as F50 (clonal expansion) divided by E x V (chaos), with BLOSUM62-based TCRdist calculated between CDR3 peptides within each V-J. Welch's t-statistics and random forest reduced fewer than 600 V-J features to fewer than 15, which were used in a naive Bayes classifier (R e1071). TCRdb reprocessing: public reads trimmed at Q25 with fastp, clones called with MiXCR, in-frame beta chains kept. Duplicate CDR3 protein sequences are folded into a single record with the most common DNA and genes. None of the V and J calls come from the authors' own analysis; TCRdb made them. Here the sample has approximately 690,000 distinct CDR3 sequences; around 21% occur a single time. The ten biggest clones cover around a third of the sample.

Rearrangement joined TRBV14 to TRBJ1-1, with the D gene not confidently named. The sequencing input was blood. This receptor was identified in a man aged 25-45 years with Graves' ophthalmopathy. The CDR3 is CASSQDKEAFF. The nucleotide sequence reads TGTGCCAGCAGCCAAGATAAGGAAGCTTTCTTT.